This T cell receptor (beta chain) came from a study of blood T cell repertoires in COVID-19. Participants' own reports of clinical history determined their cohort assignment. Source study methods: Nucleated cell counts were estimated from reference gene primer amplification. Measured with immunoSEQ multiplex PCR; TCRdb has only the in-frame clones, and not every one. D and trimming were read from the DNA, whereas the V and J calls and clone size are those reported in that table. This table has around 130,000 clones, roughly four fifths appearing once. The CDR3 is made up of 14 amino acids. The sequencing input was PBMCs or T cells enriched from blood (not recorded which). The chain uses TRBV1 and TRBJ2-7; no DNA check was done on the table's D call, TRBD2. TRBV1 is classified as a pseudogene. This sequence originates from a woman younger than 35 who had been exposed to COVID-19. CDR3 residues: CTSSHAGGPGGQYF. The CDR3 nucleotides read TGCACCAGCAGCCACGCGGGAGGGCCTGGAGGGCAGTACTTC.